Below, 29 T cell receptor beta chains from the same sample are listed, as sequenced in a study of blood T cell repertoires in COVID-19. The table came from immunoSEQ multiplex PCR; TCRdb's copy has only in-frame clones and leaves some out. The profile shows 150,000 to 200,000 clones, 75% to 85% of them singletons. Input material: peripheral blood. These receptors came from a woman older than 75 with COVID-19, enrolled during active disease.

The rearrangement joins TRBV7-8 to TRBJ2-7; 8 bases are shared with TRBD2. Germline trimming cut 1 base from V and 4 bases from J; bases unmatched to any gene: 3. The CDR3 extends over 14 amino acids. Germline CDR1 is SGHVS and CDR2 is FQNEAQ. Written as DNA, the CDR3 is TGTGCCAGCAGCTTAGTGCGGGGGGTATACGAGCAGTACTTC. This sequence encodes CASSLVRGVYEQYF.

This chain uses TRBV4-3 with TRBJ1-4; TRBD1 is a possible D gene (6 bases). V dropped 1 base and J dropped 7 bases, with 16 bases sitting between them. Germline V gene lookup returns CDR1 LGHNA and CDR2 YSLEER. The CDR3 totals 16 residues. This CDR3 is CASSQADSLDGEKLFF. CDR3 DNA sequence: TGCGCCAGCAGCCAAGCGGACAGCCTCGACGGTGAAAAACTGTTTTTT.

The genes are TRBV4-2 and TRBJ2-3, with 8 positions matching TRBD2. Germline V CDR1 and CDR2: LGHNA, YNFKEQ. V was clipped by 2 bases and J by 2 bases; unmatched bases: 9. The CDR3 has 17 residues. CDR3 in DNA: TGTGCCAGCAGCCAACACCCCTCTAGCGGGCTCACAGATACGCAGTATTTT. As protein: CASSQHPSSGLTDTQYF.

This chain joins TRBV6-5 and TRBJ2-5, with D perhaps TRBD2 (5 bases). Germline loops: CDR1 MNHEY, CDR2 SVGAGI. V was trimmed by 2 bases and J by 11 bases, leaving 9 bases between them. This CDR3 contains 11 residues. CDR3 residues: CASSYQLAQYF. CDR3 DNA sequence: TGTGCCAGCAGTTACCAGCTAGCTCAGTACTTC.

CDR3 nucleotides: TGTGCCAGCAGCGTAGTAGGCTTCGAGGGGGCATCTGGCTACACCTTC. Translated: CASSVVGFEGASGYTF. J is TRBJ1-2 and V is TRBV9; 7 bases fit TRBD1. The germline CDR1 and CDR2 sequences are SGDLS and YYNGEE. The CDR3 has 16 amino acids. After removal of 0 bases from V and 7 bases from J, the junction contained 12 bases not matched to a gene.

The chain links TRBV5-8 to TRBJ2-2; D perhaps matches TRBD2 (6 bases). The germline CDR1 and CDR2 sequences are SGHTS and YDEGEE. CDR3 size: 14 residues. Trimming cost V 0 bases and J 5 bases, with 8 bases left between them. CDR3 in DNA: TGTGCCAGCAGCTTGGTGGGGGGAACCGGGGAGCTGTTTTTT. As protein: CASSLVGGTGELFF.

V and J are TRBV19 and TRBJ2-7, with 8 nucleotides matching TRBD1. The germline gives CDR1 LNHDA, CDR2 SQIVND (reference sequence). V was clipped by 3 bases and J by 3 bases; unmatched bases: 4. The CDR3 sequence is 14 residues long. This chain's CDR3 is CASSIRDRYYEQYF. The CDR3 bases are TGTGCCAGTAGTATCCGGGACAGGTACTACGAGCAGTACTTC.

The rearrangement joins TRBV5-6 to TRBJ1-2; no firm D call. Germline CDR1 is SGHDT and CDR2 is YYEEEE. V gave up 3 bases and J gave up 5 bases, with 14 bases separating them. This CDR3 is 14 amino acids long. The CDR3 sequence: CASSWAQSLYGYTF. The CDR3 nucleotides read TGTGCCAGCAGCTGGGCCCAGAGTTTATATGGCTACACCTTC.

The J gene is TRBJ2-6, the V gene TRBV5-1; 8 nucleotides agree with TRBD1. CDR3 length: 17 amino acids. After removal of 5 bases from V and 0 bases from J, the junction contained 7 bases not matched to a gene. CDR1 is SGHRS, CDR2 YFSETQ, per germline. As DNA, the CDR3 is TGCGCCAGCAGGACCGGGACAGGAGTCTCTGGGGCCAACGTCCTGACTTTC. Amino acid sequence: CASRTGTGVSGANVLTF.

In DNA form, the CDR3 reads TGTGCCATCAGTGAGTCGAGGGGACAGGGGAGCTATGGCTACACCTTC. Its protein is CAISESRGQGSYGYTF. The rearrangement links TRBV10-3 to TRBJ1-2; 10 bases line up with TRBD1. V trimming: 0 bases; J trimming: 4 bases; junction bases outside the gene matches: 5. Germline V lookup: CDR1 ENHRY, CDR2 SYGVKD. The CDR3 length is 16 residues.

The chain carries TRBV28 and TRBJ2-7; TRBD2 aligns across 9 bases. J lost 3 bases, V lost 4 bases, and 4 bases had no gene match. The CDR3 sequence is 14 residues long. The germline CDR1 and CDR2 sequences are MDHEN and SYDVKM. The CDR3 sequence: CASSSGTSLYEQYF. The CDR3 DNA follows: TGTGCCAGCAGTTCCGGGACTAGCCTCTACGAGCAGTACTTC.

V is TRBV5-1 and J is TRBJ2-3; perhaps TRBD2 as D (5 bases). The CDR3 loop spans 14 amino acids. Germline V CDR1 and CDR2: SGHRS, YFSETQ. Trimming took 2 bases from V and 4 from J, leaving 11 bases between them. The CDR3 coding sequence is TGCGCCAGCAGCTTAGGTGGGAGTTCAGATACGCAGTATTTT. It translates to CASSLGGSSDTQYF.

This clone occurred a few times. This chain links TRBV14 with TRBJ2-3; no reliable D call. The V gene's germline CDR1 is SGHDN and CDR2 FVKESK. The ends were cut back, 2 bases at V and 6 bases at J, with 9 bases in the middle. The CDR3 has 13 residues. CDR3 protein: CASSQIPLDTQYF. CDR3 DNA sequence: TGTGCCAGCAGCCAAATCCCCCTGGATACGCAGTATTTT.

The chain has TRBV6-5 and TRBJ2-1; D is possibly TRBD2 (6 bases). The CDR3 length is 13 residues. Deletions cut 7 bases from V and 15 bases from J, with 22 bases between. Germline V gene sequence: CDR1 MNHEY, CDR2 SVGAGI. CDR3 residues: CASNPTGEIGTFF. The CDR3 nucleotides read TGTGCCAGCAACCCAACGGGGGAAATTGGCACGTTCTTC.

The rearrangement uses TRBV29-1 and TRBJ2-7, with a tentative D call TRBD1 (6 bases). Trimming removed 7 bases from V and 2 bases from J, with 9 bases in between. The CDR3 is 11 amino acids. Germline assignment: CDR1 SQVTM and CDR2 ANQGSEA. The CDR3 region is CSARQAYEQYF. The CDR3 DNA reads TGCAGCGCCCGACAGGCCTACGAGCAGTACTTC.

The chain joins TRBV5-6 to TRBJ2-3, with 8 bases aligning to TRBD2. This CDR3 has 15 amino acids. V was clipped by 1 base and J by 5 bases; unmatched bases: 6. CDR1 is SGHDT, CDR2 YYEEEE, per germline. CDR3 nucleotides: TGTGCCAGCAGCTTGTTAGCGGGAATATTAGATACGCAGTATTTT. It codes for CASSLLAGILDTQYF.

This chain connects TRBV19 to TRBJ1-5; a weak D match, TRBD1 (5 bases). CDR1 is LNHDA, CDR2 SQIVND, per germline (reference sequence). CDR3 length: 14 residues. V lost 4 bases, J lost 4 bases, and 11 bases lay in between. The CDR3 region is CASSTNQGNQPQHF. CDR3 DNA sequence: TGTGCCAGTAGTACGAATCAGGGTAATCAGCCCCAGCATTTT.

The V gene is TRBV29-1, the J gene TRBJ2-5, with 11 bases matching TRBD2. This CDR3 spans 14 amino acids. The germline V gene encodes CDR1 SQVTM and CDR2 ANQGSEA. The V and J ends lost 4 bases and 2 bases, in that order; junction bases with no gene match: 3. As DNA, the CDR3 is TGCAGCGTTGGGCTAGCGGGAGGACAAGAGACCCAGTACTTC. Its protein product is CSVGLAGGQETQYF.

The V and J genes are TRBV19 and TRBJ1-6; no reliable D call. Between the trimmed V and J ends, which lost 8 bases and 2 bases, there was a span of 10 bases. Germline V lookup: CDR1 LNHDA, CDR2 SQIVND (reference sequence). The CDR3 consists of 14 residues. This CDR3 reads CASSTGTYNSPLHF. The CDR3 region has the DNA TGTGCCAGTTCCACCGGGACCTATAATTCACCCCTCCACTTT.

This CDR3 reads CASSLASLHSTDTQYF. The CDR3 DNA sequence: TGTGCCAGCAGCTTAGCGAGCCTTCATAGCACAGATACGCAGTATTTT. The rearrangement links TRBV11-2 to TRBJ2-3; no reliable D call. Deletions cut 1 base from V and 0 bases from J, with 11 bases between. Germline CDR1 reads SGHAT; CDR2 reads FQNNGV. The CDR3 contains 16 residues.

The chain combines TRBV27 with TRBJ2-1, with TRBD2 matching 8 bases. V lost 5 bases, J lost 2 bases, and 8 bases stayed unmatched. The V gene's germline CDR1 is MNHEY and CDR2 SMNVEV (reference sequence). The CDR3 spans 16 residues. CDR3 sequence: CASSPSGGRPYNEQFF. DNA of the CDR3: TGTGCCAGCAGTCCGAGTGGCGGGAGGCCCTACAATGAGCAGTTCTTC.

This CDR3 is CASSLDSGTEAFF. The CDR3, as DNA: TGCGCCAGCAGCCTGGACAGCGGCACTGAAGCTTTCTTT. The J gene is TRBJ1-1, the V gene TRBV5-1; a weak D match, TRBD1 (6 bases). This CDR3 region has 13 residues. Trimming left V 4 bases short and J 4 bases short, with 11 bases between. Germline CDR1 SGHRS, CDR2 YFSETQ.

The chain carries TRBV7-8 and TRBJ2-1; D possibly corresponds to TRBD2 (5 bases). The CDR3 totals 15 residues. Per the germline V gene, CDR1 is SGHVS and CDR2 is FQNEAQ. V was cut by 2 bases and J by 8 bases, with 16 bases left in between. The CDR3 is CASSLFRGAGYEQFF. The CDR3 bases are TGTGCCAGCAGCTTATTCCGGGGTGCAGGATATGAGCAGTTCTTC. The whole variable domain, filled in from reference TRBV7-8 and TRBJ2-1, reads GAGVSQSPRYKVAKRGQDVALRCDPISGHVSLFWYQQALGQGPEFLTYFQNEAQLDKSGLPSDRFFAERPEGSVSTLKIQRTQQEDSAVYLCASSLFRGAGYEQFFGPGTRLTVL.

DNA for the CDR3: TGTGCCAGCAGCGTAGACCCCGGTAGCGGGATGACAGATACGCAGTATTTT. The encoded protein is CASSVDPGSGMTDTQYF. This sequence joins TRBV9 and TRBJ2-3; 8 nucleotides match TRBD2. V lost 0 bases, J lost 3 bases, and 9 bases stayed unmatched. The CDR3 consists of 17 residues. In germline, CDR1 is SGDLS, CDR2 YYNGEE.

This sequence joins TRBV28 and TRBJ1-2; 7 nucleotides align to TRBD1. Per germline, CDR1 MDHEN and CDR2 SYDVKM. Trimming removed 2 bases from V and 1 base from J; junction bases left unmatched: 10. This CDR3 has 17 amino acids. In DNA, the CDR3 is TGTGCCAGCAGTTTACCGGGGGGGACAGTGATTAACTATGGCTACACCTTC. It translates to CASSLPGGTVINYGYTF.

The chain combines TRBV5-4 with TRBJ1-2; D is perhaps TRBD1 (5 bases). V lost 10 bases to trimming and J lost 4 bases, with 14 bases between them. The CDR3 has 12 residues. Germline V gene data show CDR1 as SGHNT and CDR2 as YYREEE (reference sequence). DNA for the CDR3: TGTGCCGTTAAGACAGCCCTCTATGGCTACACCTTC. This translates into CAVKTALYGYTF.

V is TRBV5-1 and J is TRBJ2-2; TRBD1 agrees at 9 bases. CDR1 and CDR2 (germline): SGHRS, YFSETQ. CDR3 length equals 18 residues. V was clipped by 2 bases and J by 2 bases; unmatched bases: 10. As DNA, the CDR3 is TGCGCCAGCAGCTTAACAACAGGGGGCCCCTTTAACACCGGGGAGCTGTTTTTT. Translated, it gives CASSLTTGGPFNTGELFF.

This clone was observed a few times. This chain connects TRBV6-5 to TRBJ1-2; the D is unclear. CDR1 and CDR2 from the germline V gene are MNHEY and SVGAGI. The CDR3 runs 14 residues. Trimming stripped 6 bases from V and 0 bases from J, with 11 bases between. The CDR3 is CASRRAPANYGYTF. As DNA, the CDR3 is TGTGCCAGCAGGAGGGCTCCAGCTAACTATGGCTACACCTTC.

The chain combines TRBV27 with TRBJ1-5, with D maybe TRBD1 (6 bases). The CDR3 has 14 amino acids. Germline CDR1 and CDR2: MNHEY and SMNVEV (reference sequence). Trimming took 6 bases from V and 4 from J, leaving 13 bases between them. The CDR3: CASRPGQTNQPQHF. The DNA for the CDR3 is TGTGCCAGCAGGCCCGGACAGACGAATCAGCCCCAGCATTTT.